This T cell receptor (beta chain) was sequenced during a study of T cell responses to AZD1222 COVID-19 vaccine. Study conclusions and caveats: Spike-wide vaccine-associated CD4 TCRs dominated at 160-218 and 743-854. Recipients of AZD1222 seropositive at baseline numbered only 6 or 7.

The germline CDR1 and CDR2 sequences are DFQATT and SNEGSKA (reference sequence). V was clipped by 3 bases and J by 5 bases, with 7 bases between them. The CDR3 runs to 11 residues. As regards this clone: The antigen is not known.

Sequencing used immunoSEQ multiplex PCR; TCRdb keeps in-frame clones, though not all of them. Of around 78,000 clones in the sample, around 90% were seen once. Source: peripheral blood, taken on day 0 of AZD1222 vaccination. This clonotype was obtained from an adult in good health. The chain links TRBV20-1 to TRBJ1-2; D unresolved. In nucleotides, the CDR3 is TGCAGTGCTAGTTTCCGATATGGCTACACCTTC. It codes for CSASFRYGYTF.